The 20 T cell receptor beta chains listed next were all sequenced from one sample in a study of CXCR3-negative and CXCR3-positive naive CD8 T cells. With UMI labels, 5' RACE was used to prepare the TRB cDNA libraries. TCRdb re-called the 5' RACE reads and gives one entry per CDR3 protein, without DNA. Its table records more than 5,500 distinct CDR3 sequences. Antigen specificity for these receptors is unknown. Study observations and caveats: The study found more hydrophobic TRB CDR3s in CXCR3-positive naive cells than in CXCR3-negative naive cells.

Sequenced input: naive CXCR3+ CD8+ T cells from blood. Subset given: CD45RO-CCR7+CD27+CD95- naive CD8+ T cells expressing CXCR3 (TNR3+). These receptor sequences come from a human donor in good health. Some clones in this sample may be carry-over from other donors' samples.

Its frequency marks this clonotype as medium-sized (0.01 to 0.1%). The chain recombines TRBV29-1 with TRBJ1-1; the D call of TRBD1 rests on TCRdb alone, since no DNA is present to check it. The CDR3 length is 11 residues. Germline V gives CDR1 SQVTM, CDR2 ANQGSEA. CDR3: CSEQGPTEAFF.

This sequence joins TRBV29-1 and TRBJ2-7; as DNA is missing, the TRBD2 call by TCRdb cannot be tested. The germline V gene encodes CDR1 SQVTM and CDR2 ANQGSEA. This CDR3 spans 12 amino acids. CDR3 residues: CSVEPSQYEQYF.

This clonotype is called medium-sized based on its frequency. The V and J genes are TRBV6-6 and TRBJ2-1; TCRdb's D call of TRBD2 is untestable without DNA. This CDR3 spans 19 amino acids. The V gene's germline CDR1 is MNHNY and CDR2 SVGAGI (reference sequence). The CDR3 spells CASSYSPLGDQRRYNEQFF.

The chain recombines TRBV7-2 with TRBJ2-7. The CDR3 sequence is 15 residues long. Germline CDR1 and CDR2: SGHTA and FQGNSA. CDR3 loop: CASSLVDGGTYEQYF. Combining the CDR3 with reference TRBV7-2 and TRBJ2-7 gives the whole variable domain GAGVSQSPSNKVTEKGKDVELRCDPISGHTALYWYRQSLGQGLEFLIYFQGNSAPDKSGLPSDRFSAERTGGSVSTLTIQRTQQEDSAVYLCASSLVDGGTYEQYFGPGTRLTVT.

V and J are TRBV2 and TRBJ2-3; the TCRdb call, TRBD1, lacks DNA for checking. The CDR3 has 15 amino acids. Germline loops: CDR1 SNHLY, CDR2 FYNNEI. CDR3 amino acids: CASSDPPTYTDTQYF.

The CDR3 here is CASSLSNTEAFF. This chain links TRBV11-2 with TRBJ1-1. The length of the CDR3 is 12 residues. From germline, CDR1 is SGHAT and CDR2 FQNNGV.

Considering frequency, this clonotype is medium-sized. This chain connects TRBV28 to TRBJ1-6. The CDR3 is 14 residues long. Germline V gives CDR1 MDHEN, CDR2 SYDVKM. The CDR3 protein is CASSFVAENSPLHF.

The CDR3 reads CASSLGTGGEFYEQYF. This chain connects TRBV13 to TRBJ2-7; no DNA is available, so the TRBD1 call from TCRdb remains unchecked. The CDR3 extends over 16 amino acids. Germline CDR1 and CDR2: PRHDT and FYEKMQ (reference sequence).

This clonotype is identified as large (0.1 to 1%) from frequency. V is TRBV27 and J is TRBJ1-2. CDR3 size: 14 residues. Per the germline V gene, CDR1 is MNHEY and CDR2 is SMNVEV (reference sequence). CDR3 sequence: CASSPMTANYGYTF.

V gene TRBV6-6 combines with J gene TRBJ2-7. Germline lookup yields CDR1 MNHNY and CDR2 SVGAGI (reference sequence). The CDR3 length is 12 residues. The CDR3 here is CASSYQNYEQYF.

By frequency, this clonotype is medium-sized. V is TRBV7-8 and J is TRBJ1-2. The CDR3 is 14 amino acids. Per germline, CDR1 SGHVS and CDR2 FQNEAQ. CDR3 sequence reads: CASSLKPANYGYTF.

This chain links TRBV19 with TRBJ1-1; TCRdb's D gene call, TRBD1, goes unchecked for lack of DNA. Germline V CDR1 and CDR2: LNHDA, SQIVND (reference sequence). The CDR3 covers 14 residues. The CDR3 sequence: CASSISGGNTEAFF.

By frequency, this clonotype registers medium-sized. This sequence joins TRBV9 and TRBJ2-1; TCRdb's D call of TRBD2 is untestable without DNA. This CDR3 region has 16 residues. CDR1 and CDR2 from the germline V gene are SGDLS and YYNGEE. CDR3 amino acids: CASSHSLGLATGEQFF.

V gene TRBV29-1 combines with J gene TRBJ2-7; TCRdb gives TRBD1 as the D gene, but with no DNA this cannot be confirmed. The CDR3 spans 17 residues. Germline CDR1 is SQVTM and CDR2 is ANQGSEA. The CDR3: CSVEEHPTGQGFYEQYF.

J is TRBJ2-1 and V is TRBV29-1. The CDR3 has 12 residues. CDR1 is SQVTM and CDR2 is ANQGSEA in the germline V gene. The CDR3 here is CSVEELTNEQFF.

This clonotype counts as medium-sized by frequency. This sequence joins TRBV27 and TRBJ2-7; TCRdb picks TRBD1, but there is no DNA to check that call. CDR1 and CDR2 from the germline V gene are MNHEY and SMNVEV (reference sequence). The CDR3 is made up of 15 amino acids. CDR3 sequence: CASSPSGGISYEQYF.

The gene calls are TRBV5-1 and TRBJ2-7; TCRdb names TRBD1, which stays unverified in the absence of DNA. The CDR3 sequence is 15 residues long. Per the germline V gene, CDR1 is SGHRS and CDR2 is YFSETQ. The CDR3 reads CASSPGTGWTYEQYF.

Its frequency marks this clonotype as large. The chain employs TRBV13 and TRBJ1-2; with no DNA, the TCRdb D assignment of TRBD1 cannot be verified. The CDR3 spans 15 residues. Germline V gene sequence: CDR1 PRHDT, CDR2 FYEKMQ (reference sequence). CDR3 amino acids: CASRPMGTLNYGYTF.

The gene calls are TRBV5-6 and TRBJ2-7; lacking DNA, the TRBD1 call made by TCRdb goes unchecked. This CDR3 is built from 12 residues. Germline lookup yields CDR1 SGHDT and CDR2 YYEEEE. CDR3: CASSAGTSEQYF.

According to its frequency, this clonotype is medium-sized (0.01 to 0.1%). The chain combines TRBV29-1 with TRBJ2-7; as DNA is missing, the TRBD2 call by TCRdb cannot be tested. Germline CDR1 reads SQVTM; CDR2 reads ANQGSEA. This CDR3 has 14 residues. CDR3: CSVETTSRDYEQYF.